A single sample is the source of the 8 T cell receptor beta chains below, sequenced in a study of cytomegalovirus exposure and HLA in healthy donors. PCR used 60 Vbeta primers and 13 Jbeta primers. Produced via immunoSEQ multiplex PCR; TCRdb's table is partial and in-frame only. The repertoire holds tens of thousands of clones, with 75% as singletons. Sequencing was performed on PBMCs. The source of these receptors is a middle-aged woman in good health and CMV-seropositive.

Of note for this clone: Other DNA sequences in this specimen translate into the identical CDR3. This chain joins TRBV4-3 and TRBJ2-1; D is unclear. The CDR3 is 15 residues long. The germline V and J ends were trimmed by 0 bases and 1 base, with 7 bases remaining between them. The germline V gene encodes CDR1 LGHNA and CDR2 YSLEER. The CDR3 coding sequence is TGCGCCAGCAGCCAAGACCCGAGGTCCTACAATGAGCAGTTCTTC. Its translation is CASSQDPRSYNEQFF.

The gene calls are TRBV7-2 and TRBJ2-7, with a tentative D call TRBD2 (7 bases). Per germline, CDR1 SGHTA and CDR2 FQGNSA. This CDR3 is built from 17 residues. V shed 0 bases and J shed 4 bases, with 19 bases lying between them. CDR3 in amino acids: CASSLAQGGGGLYEQYF. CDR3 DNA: TGTGCCAGCAGCTTAGCGCAGGGAGGGGGGGGACTTTACGAGCAGTACTTC.

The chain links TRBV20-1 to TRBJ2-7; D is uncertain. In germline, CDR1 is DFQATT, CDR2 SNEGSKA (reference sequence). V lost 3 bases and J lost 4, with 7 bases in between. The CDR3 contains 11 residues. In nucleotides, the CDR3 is TGCAGTGCTAGGGCACAGTACGAGCAGTACTTC. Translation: CSARAQYEQYF.

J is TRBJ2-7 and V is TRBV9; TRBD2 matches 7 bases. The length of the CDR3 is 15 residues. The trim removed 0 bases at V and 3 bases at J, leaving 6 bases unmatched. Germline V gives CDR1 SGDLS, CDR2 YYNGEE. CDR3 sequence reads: CASSVAGREDYEQYF. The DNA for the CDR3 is TGTGCCAGCAGCGTAGCTGGGAGGGAGGACTACGAGCAGTACTTC.

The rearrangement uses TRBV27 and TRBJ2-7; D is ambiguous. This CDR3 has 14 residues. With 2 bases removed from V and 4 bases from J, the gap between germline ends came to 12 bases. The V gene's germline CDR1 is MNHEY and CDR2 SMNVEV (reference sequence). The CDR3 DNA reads TGTGCCAGCAGTTTAGGGCCCCCCGGTTACGAGCAGTACTTC. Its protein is CASSLGPPGYEQYF.

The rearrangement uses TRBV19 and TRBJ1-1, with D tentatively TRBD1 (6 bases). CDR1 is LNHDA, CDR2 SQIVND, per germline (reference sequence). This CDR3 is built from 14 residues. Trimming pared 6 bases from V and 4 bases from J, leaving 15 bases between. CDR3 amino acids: CASSREGGSTEAFF. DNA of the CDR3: TGTGCCAGTAGCCGGGAAGGGGGAAGCACTGAAGCTTTCTTT.

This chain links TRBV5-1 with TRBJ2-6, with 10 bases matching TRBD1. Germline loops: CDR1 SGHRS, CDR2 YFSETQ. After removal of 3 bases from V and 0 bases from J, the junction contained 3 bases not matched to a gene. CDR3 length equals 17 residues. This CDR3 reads CASSSGTGVSGANVLTF. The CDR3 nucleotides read TGCGCCAGCAGCTCCGGGACAGGGGTCTCTGGGGCCAACGTCCTGACTTTC. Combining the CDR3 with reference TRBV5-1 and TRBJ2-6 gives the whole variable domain KAGVTQTPRYLIKTRGQQVTLSCSPISGHRSVSWYQQTPGQGLQFLFEYFSETQRNKGNFPGRFSGRQFSNSRSEMNVSTLELGDSALYLCASSSGTGVSGANVLTFGAGSRLTVL.

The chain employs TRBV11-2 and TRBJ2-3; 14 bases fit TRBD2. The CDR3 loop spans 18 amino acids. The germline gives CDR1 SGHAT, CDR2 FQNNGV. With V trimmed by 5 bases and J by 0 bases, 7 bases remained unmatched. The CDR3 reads CASSPGTSGGPSTDTQYF. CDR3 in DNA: TGTGCCAGCAGCCCCGGGACTAGCGGGGGCCCTAGCACAGATACGCAGTATTTT.